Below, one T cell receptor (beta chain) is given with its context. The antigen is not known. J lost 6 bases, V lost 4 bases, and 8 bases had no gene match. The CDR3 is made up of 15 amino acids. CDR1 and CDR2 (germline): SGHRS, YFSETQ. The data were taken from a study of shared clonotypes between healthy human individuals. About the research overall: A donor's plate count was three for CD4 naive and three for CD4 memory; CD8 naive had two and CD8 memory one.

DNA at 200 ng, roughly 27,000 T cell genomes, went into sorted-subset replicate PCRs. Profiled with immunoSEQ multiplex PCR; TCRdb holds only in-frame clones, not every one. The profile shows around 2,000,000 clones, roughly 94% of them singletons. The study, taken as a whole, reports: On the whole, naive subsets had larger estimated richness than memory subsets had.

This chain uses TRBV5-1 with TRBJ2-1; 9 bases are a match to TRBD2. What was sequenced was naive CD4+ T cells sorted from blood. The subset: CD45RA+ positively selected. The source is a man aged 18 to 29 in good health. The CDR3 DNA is TGCGCCAGCAGCCTAGGGCTAGCGGGGACCAATGAGCAGTTCTTC. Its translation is CASSLGLAGTNEQFF.